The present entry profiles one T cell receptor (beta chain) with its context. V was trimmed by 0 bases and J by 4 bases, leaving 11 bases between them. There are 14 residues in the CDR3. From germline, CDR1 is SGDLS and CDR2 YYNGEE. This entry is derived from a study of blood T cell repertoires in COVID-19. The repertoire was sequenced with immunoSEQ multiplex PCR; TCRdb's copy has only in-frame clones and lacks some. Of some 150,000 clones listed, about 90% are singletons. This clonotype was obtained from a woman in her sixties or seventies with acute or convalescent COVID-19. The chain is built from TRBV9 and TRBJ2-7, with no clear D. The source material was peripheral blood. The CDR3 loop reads CASSVGHYPYEQYF. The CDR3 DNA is TGTGCCAGCAGCGTAGGGCACTACCCATACGAGCAGTACTTC.